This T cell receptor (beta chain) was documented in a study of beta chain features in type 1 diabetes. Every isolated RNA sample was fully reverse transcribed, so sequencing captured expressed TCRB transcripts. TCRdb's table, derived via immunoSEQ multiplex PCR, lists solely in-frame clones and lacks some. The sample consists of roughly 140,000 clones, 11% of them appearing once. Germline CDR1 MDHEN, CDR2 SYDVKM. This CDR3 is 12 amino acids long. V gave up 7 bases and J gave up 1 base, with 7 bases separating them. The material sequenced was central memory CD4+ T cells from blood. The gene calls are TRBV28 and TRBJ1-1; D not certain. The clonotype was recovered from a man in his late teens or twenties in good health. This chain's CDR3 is CASTIPNTEAFF. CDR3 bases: TGTGCCAGCACTATTCCGAACACTGAAGCTTTCTTT.